Detailed here is one T cell receptor (beta chain). Its antigen has not been determined. Base-call qualities are not available, and no considerably larger clone is one nucleotide away. Each donor gave one peripheral blood draw, averaging about 120 mL, which was collected into heparinised tubes. Using a panel that included CD45RO, CCR7, CD25, CD127, CD95 and CD27, naive, central memory, regulatory and stem cell-like memory CD4+ T cells were sorted on a BD FACSAria II. All sorted populations exceeded 98% purity. Right away, PBMCs were isolated by Lymphoprep density gradient centrifugation and were stained directly, with no culture step. So that batch effects would be minimized, each experiment stained and sorted samples in pairs, pairing one healthy donor with one patient. The data are from a study of beta chain features in type 1 diabetes (dated by TCRdb to between 2017 and 2018). As for the study more broadly: Patients and healthy donors did not differ in mean age, gender distribution, total cell number or subset yield. A total of 100 million to 140 million sorted cells were examined across all samples, and the number of cells per subset was strongly correlated with RNA yield. The study compared TCRB repertoires of sorted circulating CD4+ T cell subsets between recently diagnosed type 1 diabetes patients and matched healthy donors. Regulatory and stem cell-like memory subsets were obtained from only 8 patients and roughly eight healthy donors, while naive and central memory subsets were obtained from all 30 or so donors. Overall results and qualifications from the work: Sequencing cDNA rather than genomic DNA could over-represent highly expressing activated cells, although activation and CD3 levels did not differ between groups. At VDJ recombination sites, patients with type 1 diabetes made fewer insertions and deleted more nucleotides, a pattern implying thymic rearrangement abnormalities. HLA sub-analyses involved small numbers of individuals, so any influence of HLA type on TCRB rearrangement remained unresolved. Shorter templates might be favored by PCR, yet because patient and control samples were amplified and corrected together, any such skew would affect both groups equally. Naive, central memory and regulatory TCRB repertoires appeared more similar among patients than among healthy donors. Type 1 diabetes patients showed a moderate but significant shortening of TCRB CDR3 length in all four CD4+ subsets.

The High Capacity cDNA Reverse Transcription Kit was used to reverse transcribe all of the isolated RNA, meaning that expressed TCRB transcripts were what got sequenced. Deep immunoSEQ sequencing was performed on naive, central memory and regulatory T cell samples, with an average of approximately 4 million total reads per sample. After sorted cells were lysed in RLT buffer, RNA was extracted with DNase-treated RNeasy Micro or Mini kits, with the choice depending on cell number. To prevent cross-contamination, each cell subset was processed individually, whereas patient and healthy donor samples were processed jointly. Using the immunoSEQ multiplex PCR, TCRB sequences were amplified from cDNA into 87-bp fragments spanning the CDR3 region. Amplicons were sequenced on the Illumina HiSeq platform. Under the source paper's analysis protocol: PCR bias was corrected computationally using synthetic template baselines, and reads within Hamming distance 2 were collapsed, with unmergeable singletons discarded. Reads were aligned against IMGT so that V, D and J genes, CDR3 length and insertions or deletions at six rearrangement sites could be assigned. Clonotype counts were normalized to sorted cell number within each subset before computing true diversity and Gini coefficients with the tcR R package. Repertoire sharing was quantified using the overlap coefficient calculated on TCRB nucleotide sequences. TCRdb took over this immuneACCESS table, retaining in-frame rearrangements with V and J assigned. Such tables are incomplete; in checked studies, under half of the missing clones stem from an unresolved V gene, and the remainder is unexplained. For V, J and clone size, that table is used; D and trimming come from the DNA. The sample table contains roughly 140,000 clones; only one count was recorded for less than 9.5% of them. The ten largest clones add up to almost 0.65% of the sample.

Specimen: central memory CD4+ T cells from blood. This TCR came from a man in his late teens or twenties in good health.

The DNA sequence reads TGTGCCAGCAGAAAGGGAGGGGGCTATGGCTACACCTTC. Its product reads: CASRKGGGYGYTF. Recombination joined TRBV27 with TRBJ1-2; D gene: possibly TRBD1, on 6 matching bases. V is cut by 6 bases and J by 4 bases, and the space between the germline ends is 12 bases. The CDR3 has 13 amino acids, counting the end cysteine and phenylalanine. Only the CDR3 portion is preserved as DNA: 39 bases, with reading frame beginning at the first base. CDR1 and CDR2 were assigned from the germline V gene (reference sequence) as MNHEY and SMNVEV.